Below, one T cell receptor (beta chain) is given with its context. Deletions cut 9 bases from V and 8 bases from J, with 13 bases between. This CDR3 region has 12 residues. CDR1 and CDR2 (germline): LNHNV, YYDKDF (reference sequence). These data are taken from a study of blood T cell repertoires in COVID-19. TCRdb's table, derived via immunoSEQ multiplex PCR, lists solely in-frame clones and lacks some. The sample includes about 190,000 clones, around nine tenths of them seen just once. Sequenced material: peripheral blood. The sequence derives from a middle-aged woman who had recovered from COVID-19. The rearrangement links TRBV15 to TRBJ1-4; TRBD1 is a possible D gene (5 bases). CDR3 region: CATAGVGEKLFF. As DNA, the CDR3 is TGTGCCACAGCGGGGGTGGGAGAAAAACTGTTTTTT.